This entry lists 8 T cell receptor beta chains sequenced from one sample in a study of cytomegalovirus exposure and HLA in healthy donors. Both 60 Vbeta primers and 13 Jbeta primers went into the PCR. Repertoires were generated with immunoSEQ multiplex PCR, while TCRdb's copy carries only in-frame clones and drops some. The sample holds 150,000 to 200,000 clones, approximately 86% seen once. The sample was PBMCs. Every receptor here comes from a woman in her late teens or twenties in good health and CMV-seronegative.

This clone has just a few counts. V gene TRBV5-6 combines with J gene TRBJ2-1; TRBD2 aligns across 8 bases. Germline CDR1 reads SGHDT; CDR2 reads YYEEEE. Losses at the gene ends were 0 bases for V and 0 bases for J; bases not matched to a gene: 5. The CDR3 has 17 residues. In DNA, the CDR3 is TGTGCCAGCAGCTTGGGGGGCGGGGGGCTCTCCTACAATGAGCAGTTCTTC. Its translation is CASSLGGGGLSYNEQFF.

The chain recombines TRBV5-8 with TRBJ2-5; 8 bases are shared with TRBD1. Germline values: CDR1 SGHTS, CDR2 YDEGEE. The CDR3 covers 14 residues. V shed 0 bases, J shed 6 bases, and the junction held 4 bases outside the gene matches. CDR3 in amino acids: CASSLGTGIKTQYF. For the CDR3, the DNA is TGTGCCAGCAGCTTGGGGACAGGGATAAAGACCCAGTACTTC.

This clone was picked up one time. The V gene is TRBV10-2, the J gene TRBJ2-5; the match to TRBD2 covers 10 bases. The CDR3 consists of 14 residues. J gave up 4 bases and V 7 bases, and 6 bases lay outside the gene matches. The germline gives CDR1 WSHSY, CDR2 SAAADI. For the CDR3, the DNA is TGCGCCAGCAAGGAGGTAGCGGGAGGAGAGACCCAGTACTTC. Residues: CASKEVAGGETQYF.

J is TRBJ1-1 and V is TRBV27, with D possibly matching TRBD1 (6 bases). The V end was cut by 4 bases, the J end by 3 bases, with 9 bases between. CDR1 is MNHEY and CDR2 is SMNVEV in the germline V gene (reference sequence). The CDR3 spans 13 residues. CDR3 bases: TGTGCCAGCAGTTCCTACAGGGACACTGAAGCTTTCTTT. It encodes CASSSYRDTEAFF.

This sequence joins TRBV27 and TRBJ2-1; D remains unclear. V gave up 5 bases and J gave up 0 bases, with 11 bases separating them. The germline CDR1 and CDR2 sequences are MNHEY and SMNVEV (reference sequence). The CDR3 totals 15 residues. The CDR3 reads CASSPHTGSYNEQFF. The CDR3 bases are TGTGCCAGCAGTCCCCATACGGGCTCCTACAATGAGCAGTTCTTC.

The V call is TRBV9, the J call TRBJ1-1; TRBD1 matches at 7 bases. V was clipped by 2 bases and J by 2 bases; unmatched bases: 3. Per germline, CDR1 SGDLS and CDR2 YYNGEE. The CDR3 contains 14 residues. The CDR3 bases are TGTGCCAGCAGCGTCACAGGGGTCAACACTGAAGCTTTCTTT. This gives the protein CASSVTGVNTEAFF.

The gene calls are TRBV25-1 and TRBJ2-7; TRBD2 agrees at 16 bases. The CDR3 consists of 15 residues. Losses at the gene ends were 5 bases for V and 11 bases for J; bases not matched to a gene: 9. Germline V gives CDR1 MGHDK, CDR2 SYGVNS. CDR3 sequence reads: CASSPPGLAGGFKYF. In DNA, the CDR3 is TGTGCCAGCAGTCCTCCGGGACTAGCGGGAGGGTTCAAGTACTTC.

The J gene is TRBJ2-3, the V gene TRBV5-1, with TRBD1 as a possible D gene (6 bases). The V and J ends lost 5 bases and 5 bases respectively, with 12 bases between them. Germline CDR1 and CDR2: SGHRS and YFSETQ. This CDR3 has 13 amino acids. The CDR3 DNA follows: TGCGCCAGCAGTTGGCCAGGGGAAGATACGCAGTATTTT. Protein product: CASSWPGEDTQYF.